A single sample gave rise to the 22 T cell receptor beta chains below, sequenced in a study of T cells in localized non-small cell lung cancer. The data were produced by immunoSEQ multiplex PCR, yet TCRdb's version contains in-frame clones alone and is incomplete. The table records about 45,000 clones, roughly 90% of them present only once. The sample was PBMCs, taken before any cancer treatment. The receptors were sampled from a woman aged 40-69 years with stage II lung adenocarcinoma.

This sequence joins TRBV6-1 and TRBJ2-7, with no clear D. Germline CDR1 and CDR2: MNHNS and SASEGT. V lost 4 bases, J lost 2 bases, and 9 bases lay in between. This CDR3 region has 13 residues. This CDR3 reads CASSGGRTYEQYF. DNA of the CDR3: TGTGCCAGCAGTGGTGGCAGAACCTACGAGCAGTACTTC.

This chain joins TRBV28 and TRBJ2-5, with D unresolved. V was shortened by 6 bases and J by 4 bases, with 12 bases between the two germline ends. CDR1 is MDHEN, CDR2 SYDVKM, per germline. There are 13 residues in the CDR3. DNA of the CDR3: TGTGCCAGCAGGGAAGGGTTCCCAGAGACCCAGTACTTC. Amino acid sequence: CASREGFPETQYF.

The CDR3 loop is CASSEQTPNTGELFF. The CDR3, as DNA: TGCGCCAGCAGCGAACAGACGCCGAACACCGGGGAGCTGTTTTTT. The chain joins TRBV5-1 to TRBJ2-2; no reliable D call. The CDR3 is made up of 15 amino acids. V was shortened by 4 bases and J by 0 bases, with 10 bases between the two germline ends. Germline assignment: CDR1 SGHRS and CDR2 YFSETQ.

V usage is TRBV28 and J usage is TRBJ1-1, with 9 bases lining up with TRBD1. Germline CDR1 and CDR2: MDHEN and SYDVKM. The CDR3 consists of 16 residues. V lost 3 bases and J lost 1; bases outside the gene matches: 6. CDR3 DNA sequence: TGTGCCAGCAGTTTTTGGTCACAGGGGGCGAACACTGAAGCTTTCTTT. It codes for CASSFWSQGANTEAFF.

The chain recombines TRBV10-2 with TRBJ1-6; possibly TRBD1 for D (6 bases). Germline loops: CDR1 WSHSY, CDR2 SAAADI. V lost 6 bases, J lost 0 bases, and 9 bases lay in between. The CDR3 consists of 15 residues. In nucleotides, the CDR3 is TGCGCCAGCAGGGACAGCAGCTCCTATAATTCACCCCTCCACTTT. Translation gives CASRDSSSYNSPLHF.

This clone has more than one count but fewer than ten. The chain employs TRBV2 and TRBJ1-5; D uncertain. The CDR3 runs 15 residues. Germline CDR1 reads SNHLY; CDR2 reads FYNNEI. Trimming removed 4 bases from V and 2 bases from J, with 12 bases in between. The DNA of the CDR3 is TGTGCCAGCAGTGTACTCGATGGGGGCAATCAGCCCCAGCATTTT. This codes for CASSVLDGGNQPQHF. The complete variable domain, with remaining parts taken from reference TRBV2 and TRBJ1-5, reads EPEVTQTPSHQVTQMGQEVILRCVPISNHLYFYWYRQILGQKVEFLVSFYNNEISEKSEIFDDQFSVERPDGSNFTLKIRSTKLEDSAMYFCASSVLDGGNQPQHFGDGTRLSIL.

The gene calls are TRBV19 and TRBJ1-1, with 7 bases aligning to TRBD1. CDR1 and CDR2 (germline): LNHDA, SQIVND (reference sequence). With 5 bases clipped from V and 5 bases from J, the junction kept 5 bases outside the gene matches. The CDR3 loop spans 13 amino acids. CDR3 sequence: CASSPRDRTEAFF. The CDR3 nucleotides read TGTGCCAGTAGTCCCCGGGACAGAACTGAAGCTTTCTTT.

Here the CDR3 reads CASSVYRNTEAFF. The DNA for the CDR3 is TGTGCCAGCAGTGTCTACAGGAACACTGAAGCTTTCTTT. V gene TRBV6-4 combines with J gene TRBJ1-1, with no clear D. This CDR3 contains 13 residues. CDR1 and CDR2 (germline): MRHNA, SNTAGT. V was pared by 4 bases and J by 1 base, with 7 bases between.

The chain joins TRBV23-1 to TRBJ1-5; the D gene is possibly TRBD1 (5 bases). TRBV23-1 has ORF status, its function being uncertain. The V gene lost 4 bases and the J gene lost 0 bases, with 13 bases spanning the gap. The CDR3 is 16 amino acids. The CDR3 protein is CASSPGTHNSNQPQHF. CDR3 bases: TGCGCCAGCAGTCCCGGGACCCATAATAGCAATCAGCCCCAGCATTTT.

The V and J genes are TRBV5-1 and TRBJ2-7; 7 bases agree with TRBD2. From germline, CDR1 is SGHRS and CDR2 YFSETQ. CDR3 size: 14 residues. V lost 1 base and J lost 3; bases outside the gene matches: 4. The CDR3 bases are TGCGCCAGCAGCTTGTCGGGAGGTGGCTACGAGCAGTACTTC. It yields the protein CASSLSGGGYEQYF.

The chain is built from TRBV11-1 and TRBJ2-7; 7 bases fit TRBD2. The germline CDR1 and CDR2 sequences are SGHAT and FQDESV (reference sequence). The CDR3 is 13 residues long. J was trimmed by 2 bases and V by 4 bases; bases with no gene match: 2. The CDR3 reads CASSWGGPYEQYF. The CDR3 nucleotides are TGTGCCAGCAGCTGGGGGGGACCCTACGAGCAGTACTTC.

The chain carries TRBV6-5 and TRBJ1-5, with TRBD1 as a possible D gene (6 bases). CDR3 length: 14 residues. Trimming cost V 6 bases and J 7 bases, with 16 bases left between them. Germline CDR1 MNHEY, CDR2 SVGAGI. The CDR3 region is CASSQGGGGQPQHF. The CDR3 coding sequence is TGTGCCAGCAGCCAAGGGGGGGGCGGACAGCCCCAGCATTTT.

The chain joins TRBV28 to TRBJ2-3; 10 nucleotides agree with TRBD2. Germline values: CDR1 MDHEN, CDR2 SYDVKM. Trimming took 8 bases from V and 3 from J; bases not matched to a gene: 5. This CDR3 region has 14 residues. This CDR3 reads CASASGGGTDTQYF. The CDR3, as DNA: TGTGCCAGCGCTAGCGGGGGTGGAACAGATACGCAGTATTTT.

This clone was counted between two and nine times. This chain uses TRBV11-1 with TRBJ2-2; the match to TRBD1 covers 9 bases. The V gene's germline CDR1 is SGHAT and CDR2 FQDESV (reference sequence). The CDR3 sequence is 15 residues long. Trimming removed 5 bases from V and 6 bases from J; junction bases left unmatched: 7. CDR3 bases: TGTGCCAGCAGCAGCGGACAGGGGTTGTCCGGGGAGCTGTTTTTT. Translation: CASSSGQGLSGELFF.

The chain couples TRBV19 to TRBJ2-3; 7 nucleotides line up with TRBD2. The CDR3 length is 16 residues. Germline V CDR1 and CDR2: LNHDA, SQIVND (reference sequence). V shed 6 bases, J shed 1 base, and the junction held 10 bases outside the gene matches. CDR3 bases: TGTGCCAGTAGCCGACTAGCCAGACGCCGCACAGATACGCAGTATTTT. As protein: CASSRLARRRTDTQYF. Based on the CDR3 plus reference TRBV19 and TRBJ2-3, the full variable domain is DGGITQSPKYLFRKEGQNVTLSCEQNLNHDAMYWYRQDPGQGLRLIYYSQIVNDFQKGDIAEGYSVSREKKESFPLTVTSAQKNPTAFYLCASSRLARRRTDTQYFGPGTRLTVL.

The sample holds one count of this clone. The chain recombines TRBV5-1 with TRBJ2-1; TRBD2 matches 9 bases. The CDR3 runs to 15 residues. Losses at the gene ends were 7 bases for V and 0 bases for J; bases not matched to a gene: 5. Per the germline V gene, CDR1 is SGHRS and CDR2 is YFSETQ. The CDR3 DNA is TGCGCCAGCGAGCTAGCGGGGAGCTCCTACAATGAGCAGTTCTTC. Residues: CASELAGSSYNEQFF.

This clone was seen only a few times. The chain couples TRBV4-1 to TRBJ1-2, with D unresolved. This CDR3 contains 14 residues. Germline-derived CDR1 and CDR2 are MGHRA and YSYEKL. Trimming took 1 base from V and 7 from J, leaving 13 bases between them. The CDR3 sequence: CASSQGIGRVGYTF. For the CDR3, the DNA is TGCGCCAGCAGCCAAGGGATAGGACGGGTTGGCTACACCTTC.

The CDR3 nucleotides read TGCAGCGTTGAAGGAGCGGGGGGCACAGATACGCAGTATTTT. Translated, it gives CSVEGAGGTDTQYF. The chain carries TRBV29-1 and TRBJ2-3, with 8 nucleotides matching TRBD2. From germline, CDR1 is SQVTM and CDR2 ANQGSEA. Trimming took 1 base from V and 1 from J; bases not matched to a gene: 1. CDR3 length: 14 residues.

The chain couples TRBV5-1 to TRBJ1-1; a weak D match, TRBD1 (6 bases). Per the germline V gene, CDR1 is SGHRS and CDR2 is YFSETQ. V was cut by 5 bases and J by 8 bases, with 16 bases left in between. This CDR3 is built from 13 residues. CDR3 coding DNA: TGCGCCAGCAGAGGGACCGGGACACCGGAAGCTTTCTTT. This encodes CASRGTGTPEAFF.

This clone came up a few times. The gene calls are TRBV2 and TRBJ1-1, with D possibly being TRBD1 (5 bases). This CDR3 has 14 residues. The V end lost 1 base, the J end lost 5 bases, and 11 bases lay between the germline ends. In germline, CDR1 is SNHLY, CDR2 FYNNEI. The DNA of the CDR3 is TGTGCCAGCAGTGAAGGGGGGGTCCGGACTGAAGCTTTCTTT. Protein sequence: CASSEGGVRTEAFF.

This rearrangement joins TRBV6-5 to TRBJ1-5; no clear D. Germline CDR1 and CDR2: MNHEY and SVGAGI. With 5 bases removed from V and 0 bases from J, the gap between germline ends came to 5 bases. CDR3 length: 13 amino acids. The CDR3 here is CASSRDSNQPQHF. CDR3 in DNA: TGTGCCAGCAGTAGAGATAGCAATCAGCCCCAGCATTTT.

The chain joins TRBV18 to TRBJ1-1; maybe TRBD1 (5 bases). CDR3 length: 14 amino acids. Deletions cut 5 bases from V and 4 bases from J, with 14 bases between. Per germline, CDR1 KGHSH and CDR2 LQKENI. CDR3 coding DNA: TGTGCCAGCTCATATCCGCGGGGGGGCACTGAAGCTTTCTTT. Protein: CASSYPRGGTEAFF.